This is a list of T cell receptor beta chains from one sample in a study of T cell responses to AZD1222 COVID-19 vaccine. TCRdb keeps only in-frame clones here, not all; method: immunoSEQ multiplex PCR. Among tens of thousands of clones listed, over 75% were seen once. The material sequenced was peripheral blood, taken 28 days after the second AZD1222 dose. These receptors were obtained from an adult who received the AZD1222 COVID-19 vaccine. CDR3s include the opening cysteine and the closing phenylalanine or tryptophan. D genes are given only for firm matches. Clone size appears in some rows only: once, few, many, or a class for an expanded clone.

abundance	j_gene	d_gene	v_gene	CDR3aa	CDR3nt
few	TRBJ2-7	-	TRBV4-2	CASSQASQLTYEQYF	TGTGCCAGCAGCCAAGCCTCGCAGCTTACCTACGAGCAGTACTTC
-	TRBJ1-2	TRBD1	TRBV19	CASSSRGTGGNYGYTF	TGTGCCAGTAGCTCACGTGGGACAGGGGGAAACTATGGCTACACCTTC
-	TRBJ1-6	-	TRBV4-2	CASSRRVGGNSPLHF	TGTGCCAGCAGCCGCAGGGTGGGCGGTAATTCACCCCTCCACTTT
-	TRBJ2-2	-	TRBV9	CASSVGDNTGELFF	TGTGCCAGCAGCGTAGGGGACAACACCGGGGAGCTGTTTTTT
-	TRBJ2-1	-	TRBV15	CATSRARESSYNEQFF	TGTGCCACCAGCAGAGCTCGGGAGAGCTCCTACAATGAGCAGTTCTTC
-	TRBJ1-6	-	TRBV19	CASRATRIYNSPLHF	TGTGCCAGTAGGGCAACGAGGATCTATAATTCACCCCTCCACTTT
-	TRBJ2-1	TRBD2	TRBV28	CASSWPGGERANEQFF	TGTGCCAGCAGTTGGCCTGGGGGGGAACGGGCCAATGAGCAGTTCTTC
-	TRBJ2-2	-	TRBV4-3	CASSLDIGGGTGELFF	TGCGCCAGCAGCCTAGATATCGGAGGAGGCACCGGGGAGCTGTTTTTT
-	TRBJ1-5	-	TRBV24-1	CATSAGDPPQPQHF	TGTGCCACCAGTGCGGGGGACCCTCCCCAGCCCCAGCATTTT
-	TRBJ1-1	-	TRBV11-2	CASSLGHLRQAFF	TGTGCCAGCAGCCTGGGCCACCTAAGGCAGGCTTTCTTT
once	TRBJ1-5	-	TRBV5-6	CASSSQGRNNQPQHF	TGTGCCAGCAGCTCTCAAGGACGGAACAATCAGCCCCAGCATTTT
-	TRBJ1-1	TRBD1	TRBV10-3	CAISGTGGSGAFF	TGTGCCATCAGTGGGACAGGGGGCTCCGGCGCTTTCTTT
-	TRBJ1-5	TRBD1	TRBV10-2	CASWDRGNRWNQPQHF	TGCGCCAGCTGGGACAGGGGGAACCGGTGGAATCAGCCCCAGCATTTT
once	TRBJ2-5	-	TRBV4-3	CASSQDSVDQETQYF	TGCGCCAGCAGCCAAGATTCGGTAGATCAAGAGACCCAGTACTTC
-	TRBJ2-3	-	TRBV27	CASSFVGSDTQYF	TGTGCCAGCAGTTTTGTAGGGTCAGATACGCAGTATTTT
-	TRBJ2-6	-	TRBV5-4	CASSQKRGWSGANVLTF	TGTGCCAGCAGCCAAAAAAGGGGTTGGTCTGGGGCCAACGTCCTGACTTTC
-	TRBJ2-5	-	TRBV11-1	CASSFRLETQYF	TGTGCCAGCAGCTTTCGACTTGAGACCCAGTACTTC
-	TRBJ2-1	-	TRBV5-1	CASSRDSGGSYNEQFF	TGCGCCAGCAGCCGTGACAGTGGCGGTTCCTACAATGAGCAGTTCTTC
-	TRBJ2-3	TRBD1	TRBV11-2	CASSLRGQGDTQYF	TGTGCCAGCAGCTTGAGGGGACAGGGAGATACGCAGTATTTT
-	TRBJ1-5	-	TRBV27	CASSASWVNQPQHF	TGTGCCAGCAGTGCCTCGTGGGTCAATCAGCCCCAGCATTTT
-	TRBJ1-2	TRBD1	TRBV19	CASSLGTGAVSYGYTF	TGTGCCAGTAGTCTAGGGACAGGCGCCGTTAGCTATGGCTACACCTTC
-	TRBJ2-1	-	TRBV28	CASSSPERGSYNEQFF	TGTGCCAGCAGCTCCCCTGAGCGAGGGTCCTACAATGAGCAGTTCTTC
-	TRBJ2-5	TRBD2	TRBV3-1/TRBV3-2	CASSQDALAGGPWETQYF	TGTGCCAGCAGCCAAGATGCCCTAGCGGGGGGGCCTTGGGAGACCCAGTACTTC
-	TRBJ1-1	-	TRBV28	CASSPSGGMNTEAFF	TGTGCCAGCAGTCCCTCCGGGGGGATGAACACTGAAGCTTTCTTT
once	TRBJ2-1	TRBD2	TRBV24-1	CATSDDSAGGYNEQFF	TGTGCCACCAGTGACGATTCGGCGGGAGGTTACAATGAGCAGTTCTTC
-	TRBJ2-1	TRBD2	TRBV3-1/TRBV3-2	CASSHGLAASEQFF	TGTGCCAGCAGCCACGGACTAGCAGCCAGTGAGCAGTTCTTC
-	TRBJ1-5	-	TRBV7-2	CASSSGLGGGQPQHF	TGTGCCAGCAGCTCCGGGCTGGGGGGCGGGCAGCCCCAGCATTTT